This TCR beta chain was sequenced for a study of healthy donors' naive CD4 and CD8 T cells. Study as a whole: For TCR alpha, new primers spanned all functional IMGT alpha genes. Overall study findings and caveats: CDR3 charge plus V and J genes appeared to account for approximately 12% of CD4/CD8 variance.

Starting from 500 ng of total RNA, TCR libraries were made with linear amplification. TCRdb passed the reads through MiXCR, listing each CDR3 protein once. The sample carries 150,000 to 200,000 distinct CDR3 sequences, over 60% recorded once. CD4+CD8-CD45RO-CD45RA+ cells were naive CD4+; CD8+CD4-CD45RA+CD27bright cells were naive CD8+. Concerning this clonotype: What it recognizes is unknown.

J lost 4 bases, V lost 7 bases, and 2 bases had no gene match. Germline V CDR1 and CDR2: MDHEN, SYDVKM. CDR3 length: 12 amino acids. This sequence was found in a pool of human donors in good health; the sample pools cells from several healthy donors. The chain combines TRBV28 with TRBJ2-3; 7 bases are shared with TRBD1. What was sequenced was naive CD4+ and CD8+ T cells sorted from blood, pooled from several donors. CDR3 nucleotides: TGTGCCAGCATCCAGGGGGCAGATACGCAGTATTTT. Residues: CASIQGADTQYF.